The 24 T cell receptor beta chains below come from one sample, sequenced in a study of T-cell memory formation after mild COVID-19. TCRdb re-called the 5' RACE reads through MiXCR, storing one row per CDR3 protein. This table has 100,000 or so distinct CDR3 sequences, over 8.5% appearing once. The material sequenced was PBMCs or a T cell subset sorted from them (not recorded which). These receptors originate from a man younger than 30 who had mild COVID-19 (a few samples of this study predate the infection). Cell type and time point are not known.

This clonotype was detected a few times. The rearrangement links TRBV27 to TRBJ2-5; D might be TRBD1 (5 bases). The CDR3 has 15 amino acids. CDR1 is MNHEY, CDR2 SMNVEV, per germline (reference sequence). V was cut by 0 bases and J by 2 bases, with 10 bases left in between. This CDR3 reads CASSLSVGQQETQYF. For the CDR3, the DNA is TGTGCCAGCAGTTTATCGGTGGGGCAGCAAGAGACCCAGTACTTC.

This clonotype came up a few times. The chain has TRBV7-9 and TRBJ1-1; D call uncertain. Germline values: CDR1 SEHNR, CDR2 FQNEAQ (reference sequence). The CDR3 spans 13 residues. Trimming removed 2 bases at V and 1 base at J, with 5 bases between. CDR3: CASSLPGNTEAFF. The CDR3 nucleotides read TGTGCCAGCAGCTTACCGGGGAACACTGAAGCTTTCTTT.

This clonotype was recorded a few times. The chain employs TRBV5-1 and TRBJ2-1; D remains unclear. The CDR3 runs 12 residues. The ends were cut back, 4 bases at V and 3 bases at J, with 5 bases in the middle. Germline V gene sequence: CDR1 SGHRS, CDR2 YFSETQ. This chain's CDR3 is CASSRYYNEQFF. CDR3 sequence (DNA): TGCGCCAGCAGCCGTTACTACAATGAGCAGTTCTTC.

The V and J genes are TRBV13 and TRBJ2-7, with 7 positions matching TRBD2. The germline V gene encodes CDR1 PRHDT and CDR2 FYEKMQ (reference sequence). The CDR3 contains 12 residues. The CDR3 DNA follows: TGTGCCAGCAGCTTAGCCAGCGGGGCCCCCGTCGTC. Protein product: CASSLASGAPVV.

This clonotype has more than one count but fewer than ten. CDR3 sequence reads: CASSPELGLQETQYF. The CDR3 nucleotides are TGCGCCAGCAGCCCGGAGCTGGGTTTGCAAGAGACCCAGTACTTC. The chain is built from TRBV5-1 and TRBJ2-5, with D unclear. Trimming removed 4 bases from V and 2 bases from J, with 15 bases in between. The CDR3 extends over 15 amino acids. CDR1 and CDR2 from the germline V gene are SGHRS and YFSETQ.

This clonotype occurred a few times. The rearrangement links TRBV7-9 to TRBJ1-1; D call uncertain. The CDR3 consists of 12 residues. CDR1 SEHNR and CDR2 FQNEAQ come from the germline V gene (reference sequence). With 5 bases removed from V and 10 bases from J, the gap between germline ends came to 14 bases. The CDR3 loop reads CASSPIQVGAFF. CDR3 nucleotides: TGTGCCAGCAGCCCCATTCAAGTTGGAGCTTTCTTT. Looking up the rest from reference TRBV7-9 and TRBJ1-1 gives the full variable domain: DTGVSQNPRHKITKRGQNVTFRCDPISEHNRLYWYRQTLGQGPEFLTYFQNEAQLEKSRLLSDRFSAERPKGSFSTLEIQRTEQGDSAMYLCASSPIQVGAFFGQGTRLTVV.

V gene TRBV9 combines with J gene TRBJ1-6, with D perhaps matching TRBD1 (6 bases). V was clipped by 4 bases and J by 9 bases, with 17 bases between them. CDR1 is SGDLS, CDR2 YYNGEE, per germline. There are 15 residues in the CDR3. As DNA, the CDR3 is TGTGCCAGCAGCATTTCTCCGACAGGTAGTTCACCCCTCCACTTT. Translating it yields CASSISPTGSSPLHF.

This clonotype has more than one count but fewer than ten. J is TRBJ2-3 and V is TRBV12-3 or TRBV12-4, with a tentative D call TRBD1 (6 bases). V gave up 6 bases and J gave up 2 bases, with 15 bases separating them. The CDR3 covers 15 residues. This CDR3 is CASSWGNRDTDTQYF. CDR3 nucleotide sequence: TGTGCCAGCAGCTGGGGGAACAGGGACACAGATACGCAGTATTTT.

The V and J genes are TRBV11-2 and TRBJ2-1; TRBD1 might be the D (6 bases). V lost 1 base, J lost 8 bases, and 9 bases lay in between. Germline V CDR1 and CDR2: SGHAT, FQNNGV. This CDR3 contains 13 residues. CDR3 DNA: TGTGCCAGCAGCTTAGTACAGGGCTATGAGCAGTTCTTC. Amino acid sequence: CASSLVQGYEQFF.

This clonotype occurred a few times. The chain recombines TRBV19 with TRBJ2-2; D is unresolved. Looked up from germline, CDR1 is LNHDA and CDR2 is SQIVND (reference sequence). The CDR3 is made up of 14 amino acids. The V end lost 6 bases, the J end lost 3 bases, and 11 bases lay between the germline ends. For the CDR3, the DNA is TGTGCCAGTAGGTTAACCTGGGACACCGGGGAGCTGTTTTTT. Translation: CASRLTWDTGELFF.

CDR3: CASTRGTSDLLGYF. CDR3 bases: TGTGCCAGCACGAGAGGGACTAGCGACCTCTTGGGCTACTTC. This rearrangement joins TRBV6-2 or TRBV6-3 to TRBJ2-7, with 10 bases fitting TRBD2. The CDR3 runs 14 residues. With V trimmed by 7 bases and J by 13 bases, 16 bases remained unmatched. Germline V gives CDR1 MNHEY, CDR2 SVGEGT.

This clonotype has a single count. The rearrangement joins TRBV11-2 to TRBJ1-4; D is ambiguous. The V and J ends lost 0 bases and 1 base respectively, with 9 bases between them. The CDR3 consists of 16 residues. Germline V gene lookup returns CDR1 SGHAT and CDR2 FQNNGV. This CDR3 is CASSLEQWETNEKLFF. CDR3 sequence (DNA): TGTGCCAGCAGCTTAGAGCAGTGGGAAACTAATGAAAAACTGTTTTTT.

This clonotype was observed a handful of times. The chain uses TRBV20-1 and TRBJ1-5, with unresolved D. V was trimmed by 5 bases and J by 0 bases, leaving 23 bases between them. This CDR3 spans 18 amino acids. CDR1 and CDR2 (germline): DFQATT, SNEGSKA (reference sequence). The CDR3 reads CSAPGRLSIWGSNQPQHF. In DNA form, the CDR3 reads TGCAGTGCTCCCGGCAGGTTGAGTATTTGGGGTAGCAATCAGCCCCAGCATTTT.

This chain connects TRBV7-3 to TRBJ2-7; D is possibly TRBD2 (6 bases). CDR1 is SGHTA and CDR2 is FQGTGA in the germline V gene. The CDR3 sequence is 13 residues long. The ends were cut back, 6 bases at V and 4 bases at J, with 13 bases in the middle. The CDR3 loop is CASRPGEFYEQYF. CDR3 sequence (DNA): TGTGCCAGCAGACCGGGAGAATTTTACGAGCAGTACTTC.

This clonotype occurred many times. This chain links TRBV7-9 with TRBJ2-5; D gene ambiguous. CDR1 SEHNR and CDR2 FQNEAQ come from the germline V gene (reference sequence). CDR3 length: 15 residues. Trimming took off 1 base at V and 5 bases at J, with 14 bases between the two ends. CDR3 amino acids: CASSLGLTSRETQYF. CDR3 DNA: TGTGCCAGCAGCTTAGGGCTCACAAGCCGGGAGACCCAGTACTTC.

This rearrangement joins TRBV7-2 to TRBJ2-3; no reliable D call. In germline, CDR1 is SGHTA, CDR2 FQGNSA. Deletions cut 5 bases from V and 3 bases from J, with 9 bases between. The CDR3 extends over 13 amino acids. CDR3 DNA: TGTGCCAGCAGCAGCCCAGAGACAGATACGCAGTATTTT. Residues: CASSSPETDTQYF.

This clonotype was observed a few times. The chain carries TRBV19 and TRBJ1-2; 8 positions agree with TRBD1. There are 14 residues in the CDR3. Germline V gene data show CDR1 as LNHDA and CDR2 as SQIVND (reference sequence). Trimming took 5 bases from V and 5 from J; bases not matched to a gene: 7. The CDR3 coding sequence is TGTGCCAGTAGTCCGACAGGGGTCGGATATGGCTACACCTTC. This translates into CASSPTGVGYGYTF.

Only a few counts were recorded for this clonotype. V gene TRBV11-2 combines with J gene TRBJ2-7; D call uncertain. Germline V gene sequence: CDR1 SGHAT, CDR2 FQNNGV. Trimming shortened V by 2 bases and J by 8 bases, and 7 bases separated the two germline ends. This CDR3 is built from 11 residues. CDR3 sequence (DNA): TGTGCCAGCAGCTTAATCGCGCAGCAGTACTTC. This sequence encodes CASSLIAQQYF.

This clonotype was recorded a few times. The chain is built from TRBV6-5 and TRBJ1-6; D is undetermined. V shed 5 bases and J shed 4 bases, with 9 bases lying between them. Looked up from germline, CDR1 is MNHEY and CDR2 is SVGAGI. The CDR3 is made up of 14 amino acids. The DNA of the CDR3 is TGTGCCAGCAGTCGCCCCCAGTATAATTCACCCCTCCACTTT. Protein: CASSRPQYNSPLHF.

The rearrangement joins TRBV9 to TRBJ2-5; 12 bases are shared with TRBD2. The V gene's germline CDR1 is SGDLS and CDR2 YYNGEE. The CDR3 runs to 16 residues. The trim removed 3 bases at V and 2 bases at J, leaving 5 bases unmatched. In nucleotides, the CDR3 is TGTGCCAGCAGCGCAACTAGCGGGGGGCCTCAAGAGACCCAGTACTTC. Translating it yields CASSATSGGPQETQYF.

This clonotype was seen only a few times. The V call is TRBV4-3, the J call TRBJ1-2; weak D call: TRBD1 (5 bases). V dropped 4 bases and J dropped 4 bases, with 16 bases sitting between them. This CDR3 is 15 amino acids long. Germline CDR1 reads LGHNA; CDR2 reads YSLEER. CDR3 loop: CASSLNHRDVYGYTF. CDR3 coding DNA: TGCGCCAGCAGCCTAAATCACCGGGACGTCTATGGCTACACCTTC.

The CDR3: CASSQETGSYNEQFF. As DNA, the CDR3 is TGTGCCAGCAGCCAAGAAACCGGGTCATACAATGAGCAGTTCTTC. The V and J genes are TRBV4-2 and TRBJ2-1, with unresolved D. V was cut by 0 bases and J by 4 bases, with 10 bases left in between. This CDR3 has 15 amino acids. The germline V gene has CDR1 LGHNA and CDR2 YNFKEQ.

The V and J genes are TRBV5-1 and TRBJ2-7; either TRBD1 or TRBD2 may supply D (6 bases each). Germline V gives CDR1 SGHRS, CDR2 YFSETQ. This CDR3 is 15 amino acids long. Trimming shortened V by 4 bases and J by 3 bases, and 17 bases separated the two germline ends. The CDR3 DNA reads TGCGCCAGCAGCCCCGGTGTAGGGGGAGGCTACGAGCAGTACGTC. It codes for CASSPGVGGGYEQYV.

V usage is TRBV20-1 and J usage is TRBJ2-2, with a weak D call TRBD2 (5 bases). The CDR3 spans 14 residues. Germline V gene sequence: CDR1 DFQATT, CDR2 SNEGSKA (reference sequence). The V end was cut by 0 bases, the J end by 7 bases, with 12 bases between. This chain's CDR3 is CSARETMGFGELFF. The CDR3 nucleotides read TGCAGTGCTAGAGAGACTATGGGGTTCGGGGAGCTGTTTTTT.